This TCR beta chain originates from a study of tumor-infiltrating lymphocytes in primary liver carcinoma. About the research overall: Tumor stage was T1-T3 N0M0, and tumor size was about 4.2 to 11 cm across.

Co-extraction of both nucleic acids (RNA and DNA) used 20-30 mg of unsorted bulk tissue. Surgical resection treated primary liver carcinoma in the patients. Details on this clonotype: Its target is not known. The junction departs from germline at one end; a sequencing error may be responsible.

The germline CDR1 and CDR2 sequences are SQVTM and ANQGSEA. CDR3 length: 19 residues. Study-level findings and limits: Relative to blood, tumors carried a significantly larger fraction of the repertoire in their top 250 clones (p = 0.039). Only about 7-24% of top clones showed up in all five tumor regions.

The input was about 500 ng total RNA; TCR beta cDNA was made from it with a constant-region primer. ARM-PCR, slightly modified, supplied the TCR beta libraries through three nested multiplex PCR rounds. The first two PCR rounds used TRBV1-TRBV30 forward primers with a C-beta reverse primer, 9 to 10 cycles each. TCRdb recomputed calls from the multiplex PCR reads with MiXCR, one row per CDR3 protein. The table shows roughly 190,000 distinct CDR3 sequences, with 85% occurring only once. Sequenced: tumor tissue from primary liver carcinoma. The source is a middle-aged man with primary liver carcinoma and hepatitis B virus infection. This chain links TRBV29-1 with TRBJ2-3, with 12 bases lining up with TRBD2. The CDR3 sequence is CSVVVTLAGGGSIADMQYF. The CDR3 DNA sequence: TGCAGCGTTGTGGTAACACTAGCGGGAGGTGGTAGTATCGCAGATATGCAGTATTTT.